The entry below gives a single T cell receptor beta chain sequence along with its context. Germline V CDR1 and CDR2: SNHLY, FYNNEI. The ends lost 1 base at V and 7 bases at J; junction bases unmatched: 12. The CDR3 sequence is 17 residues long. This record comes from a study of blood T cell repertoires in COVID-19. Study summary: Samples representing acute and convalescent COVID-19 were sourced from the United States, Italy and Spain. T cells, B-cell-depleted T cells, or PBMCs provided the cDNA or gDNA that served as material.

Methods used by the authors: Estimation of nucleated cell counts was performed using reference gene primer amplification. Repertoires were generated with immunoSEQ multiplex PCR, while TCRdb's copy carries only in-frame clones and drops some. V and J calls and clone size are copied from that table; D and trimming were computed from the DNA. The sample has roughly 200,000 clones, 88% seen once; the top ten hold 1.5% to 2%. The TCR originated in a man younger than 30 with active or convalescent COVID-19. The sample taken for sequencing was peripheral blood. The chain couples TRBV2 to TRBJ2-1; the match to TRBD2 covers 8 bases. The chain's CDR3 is CASSEGKREQLRNEQFF. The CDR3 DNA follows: TGTGCCAGCAGTGAAGGGAAGCGGGAGCAGCTTAGGAATGAGCAGTTCTTC. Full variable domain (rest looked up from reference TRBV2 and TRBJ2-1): EPEVTQTPSHQVTQMGQEVILRCVPISNHLYFYWYRQILGQKVEFLVSFYNNEISEKSEIFDDQFSVERPDGSNFTLKIRSTKLEDSAMYFCASSEGKREQLRNEQFFGPGTRLTVL.